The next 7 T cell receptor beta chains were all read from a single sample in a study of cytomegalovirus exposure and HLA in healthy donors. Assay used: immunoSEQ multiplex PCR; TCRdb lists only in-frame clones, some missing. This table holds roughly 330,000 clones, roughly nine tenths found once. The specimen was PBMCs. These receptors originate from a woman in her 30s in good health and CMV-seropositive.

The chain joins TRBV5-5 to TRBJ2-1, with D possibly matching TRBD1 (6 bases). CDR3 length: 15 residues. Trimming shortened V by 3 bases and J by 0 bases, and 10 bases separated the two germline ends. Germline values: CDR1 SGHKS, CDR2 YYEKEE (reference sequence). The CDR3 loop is CASSSAGDSYNEQFF. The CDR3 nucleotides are TGTGCCAGCAGCTCCGCAGGGGACTCCTACAATGAGCAGTTCTTC.

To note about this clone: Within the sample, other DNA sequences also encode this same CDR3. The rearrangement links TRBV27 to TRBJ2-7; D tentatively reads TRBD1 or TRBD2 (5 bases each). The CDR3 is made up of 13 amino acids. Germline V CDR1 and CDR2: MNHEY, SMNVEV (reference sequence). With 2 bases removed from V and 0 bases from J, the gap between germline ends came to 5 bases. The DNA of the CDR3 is TGTGCCAGCAGTTTAGGGGGCTCCTACGAGCAGTACTTC. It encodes CASSLGGSYEQYF.

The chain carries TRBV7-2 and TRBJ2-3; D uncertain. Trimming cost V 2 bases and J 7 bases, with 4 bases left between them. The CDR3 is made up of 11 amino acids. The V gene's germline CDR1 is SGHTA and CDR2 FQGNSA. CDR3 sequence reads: CASSLKNTQYF. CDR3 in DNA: TGTGCCAGCAGCTTAAAGAATACGCAGTATTTT.

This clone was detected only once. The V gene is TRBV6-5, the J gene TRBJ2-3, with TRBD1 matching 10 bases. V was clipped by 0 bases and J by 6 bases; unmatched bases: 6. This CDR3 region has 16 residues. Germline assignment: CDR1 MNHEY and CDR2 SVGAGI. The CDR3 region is CASSYSGTGDLDTQYF. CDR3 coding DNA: TGTGCCAGCAGTTACTCTGGGACAGGGGATTTGGATACGCAGTATTTT.

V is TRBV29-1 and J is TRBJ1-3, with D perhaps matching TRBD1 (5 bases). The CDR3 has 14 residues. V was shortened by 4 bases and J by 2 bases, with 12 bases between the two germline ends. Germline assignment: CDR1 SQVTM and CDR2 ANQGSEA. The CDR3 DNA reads TGCAGCGTTGCGGGGCAGGGCACTGGAAACACCATATATTTT. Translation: CSVAGQGTGNTIYF. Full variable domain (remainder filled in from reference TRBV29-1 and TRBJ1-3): SAVISQKPSRDICQRGTSLTIQCQVDSQVTMMFWYRQQPGQSLTLIATANQGSEATYESGFVIDKFPISRPNLTFSTLTVSNMSPEDSSIYLCSVAGQGTGNTIYFGEGSWLTVV.

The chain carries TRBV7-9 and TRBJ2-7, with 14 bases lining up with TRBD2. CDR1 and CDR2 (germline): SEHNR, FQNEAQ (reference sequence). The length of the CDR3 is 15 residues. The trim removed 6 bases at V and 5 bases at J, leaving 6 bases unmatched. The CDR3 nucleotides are TGTGCCAGCAGAAACGGACTAGCGGGAGGACACGAGCAGTACTTC. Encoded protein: CASRNGLAGGHEQYF.

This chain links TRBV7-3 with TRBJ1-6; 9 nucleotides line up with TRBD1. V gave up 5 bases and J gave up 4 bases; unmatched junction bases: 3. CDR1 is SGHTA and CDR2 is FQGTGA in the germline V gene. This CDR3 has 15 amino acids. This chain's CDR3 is CASSPGQGYNSPLHF. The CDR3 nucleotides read TGTGCCAGCAGCCCCGGACAGGGGTATAATTCACCCCTCCACTTT. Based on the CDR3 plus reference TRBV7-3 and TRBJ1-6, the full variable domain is GAGVSQTPSNKVTEKGKYVELRCDPISGHTALYWYRQSLGQGPEFLIYFQGTGAADDSGLPNDRFFAVRPEGSVSTLKIQRTERGDSAVYLCASSPGQGYNSPLHFGNGTRLTVT.